This T cell receptor (beta chain) stems from a study of technical replicates of blood from several donors. Germline loops: CDR1 DFQATT, CDR2 SNEGSKA (reference sequence). The CDR3 runs to 11 residues. Only in-frame clones appear in the TCRdb table, and some are missing; sequencing was by immunoSEQ multiplex PCR. The data show tens of thousands of clones, approximately 91% seen once. The material sequenced was PBMCs. This clonotype was obtained from a human donor in good health. Some clones in this sample may be carry-over from other donors' samples. The chain employs TRBV20-1 and TRBJ1-2, with D possibly being TRBD1 (5 bases). CDR3 loop: CNRFSLYGYTF. The DNA of the CDR3 is TGCAACAGGTTCTCCCTATATGGCTACACCTTC.